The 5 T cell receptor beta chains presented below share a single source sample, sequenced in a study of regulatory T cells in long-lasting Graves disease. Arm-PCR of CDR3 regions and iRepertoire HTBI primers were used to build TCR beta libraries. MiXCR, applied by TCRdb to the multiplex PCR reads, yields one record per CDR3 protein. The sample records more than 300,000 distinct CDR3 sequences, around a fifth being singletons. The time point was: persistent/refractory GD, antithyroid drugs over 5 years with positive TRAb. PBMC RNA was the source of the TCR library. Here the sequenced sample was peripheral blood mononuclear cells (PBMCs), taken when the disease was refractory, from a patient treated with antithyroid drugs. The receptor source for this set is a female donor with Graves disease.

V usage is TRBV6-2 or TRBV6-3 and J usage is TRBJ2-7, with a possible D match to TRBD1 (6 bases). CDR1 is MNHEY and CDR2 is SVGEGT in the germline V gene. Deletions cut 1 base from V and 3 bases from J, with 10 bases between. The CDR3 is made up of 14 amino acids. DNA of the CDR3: TGTGCCAGCAGTTACTTCGACAGGAACTACGAGCAGTACTTC. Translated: CASSYFDRNYEQYF.

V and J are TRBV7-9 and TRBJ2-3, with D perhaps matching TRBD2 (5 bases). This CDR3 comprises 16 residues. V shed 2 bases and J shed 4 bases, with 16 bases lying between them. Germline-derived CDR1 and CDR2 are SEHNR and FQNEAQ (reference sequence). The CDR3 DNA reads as TGTGCCAGCAGCTTAAGGGAGTCCGGAAGTGCAGATACGCAGTATTTT. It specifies CASSLRESGSADTQYF.

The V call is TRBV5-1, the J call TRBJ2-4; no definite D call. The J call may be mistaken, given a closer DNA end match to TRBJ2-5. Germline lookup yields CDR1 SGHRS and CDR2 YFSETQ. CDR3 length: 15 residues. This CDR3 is CASSLTTAARETQYF. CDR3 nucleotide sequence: TGCGCCAGCAGCTTGACGACGGCGGCTCGGGAGACCCAGTACTTC.

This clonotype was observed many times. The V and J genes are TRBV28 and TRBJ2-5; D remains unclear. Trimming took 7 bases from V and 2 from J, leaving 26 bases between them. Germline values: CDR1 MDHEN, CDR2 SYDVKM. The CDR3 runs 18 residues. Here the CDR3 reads CASNPSKGIGRAQETQYF. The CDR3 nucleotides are TGTGCCAGCAACCCCTCGAAGGGCATCGGGCGCGCTCAAGAGACCCAGTACTTC.

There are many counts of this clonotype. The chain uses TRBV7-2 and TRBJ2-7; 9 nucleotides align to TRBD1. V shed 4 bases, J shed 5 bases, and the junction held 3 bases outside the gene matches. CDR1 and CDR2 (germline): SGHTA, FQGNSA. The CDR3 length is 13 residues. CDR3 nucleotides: TGTGCCAGCAGCTCCGGACAGGGGAACGAGCAGTACTTC. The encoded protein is CASSSGQGNEQYF.